This record covers a single T cell receptor (beta chain). The data were taken from a study of blood T cell repertoires in COVID-19. The table came from immunoSEQ multiplex PCR; TCRdb's copy has only in-frame clones and leaves some out. The table records 30,000 to 40,000 clones, 90% of them present only once. The CDR3 extends over 13 amino acids. Trimming took off 0 bases at V and 7 bases at J, with 10 bases between the two ends. Germline CDR1 and CDR2: SQVTM and ANQGSEA. This chain links TRBV29-1 with TRBJ2-1; D gene uncertain. This TCR came from a man between 60 and 75 years old with active or convalescent COVID-19. The sample taken for sequencing was peripheral blood. The CDR3 loop reads CSVEDGFRNEQFF. CDR3 DNA sequence: TGCAGCGTTGAAGACGGGTTTCGTAATGAGCAGTTCTTC.